Reported below is one T cell receptor (beta chain). The antigen is unknown. The method was immunoSEQ multiplex PCR; TCRdb's version includes in-frame clones alone and lacks a portion of them. The sample has 80,000 to 100,000 clones; roughly 89% are singletons. The data derive from a study of graft-versus-host responses after intestinal transplantation. Across the whole study: All recipients were given anti-thymocyte globulin induction, and tacrolimus and steroids were then administered for roughly 3 years.

The study, taken as a whole, reports: Recipient marrow showed GvH clones, some seen first in ileum or blood. Peak circulating GvH clone levels were associated with early post-transplant HvG declines. Allografts from individuals with graft-donor T cell macrochimerism displayed high graft-versus-host to host-versus-graft clonal ratios.

Losses at the gene ends were 3 bases for V and 2 bases for J; bases not matched to a gene: 5. CDR1 is SGHRS and CDR2 is YFSETQ in the germline V gene. The CDR3 spans 16 residues. This receptor was taken from a human donor who was the organ donor for an intestinal transplant. This sequence joins TRBV5-1 and TRBJ2-3, with 11 bases fitting TRBD2. The material sequenced was unstimulated CD4+ T cells sorted from spleen or lymph node cells, taken before transplant. CDR3 region: CASSSGLAVLTDTQYF. The CDR3 DNA reads TGCGCCAGCAGCTCGGGACTAGCGGTTCTCACAGATACGCAGTATTTT.